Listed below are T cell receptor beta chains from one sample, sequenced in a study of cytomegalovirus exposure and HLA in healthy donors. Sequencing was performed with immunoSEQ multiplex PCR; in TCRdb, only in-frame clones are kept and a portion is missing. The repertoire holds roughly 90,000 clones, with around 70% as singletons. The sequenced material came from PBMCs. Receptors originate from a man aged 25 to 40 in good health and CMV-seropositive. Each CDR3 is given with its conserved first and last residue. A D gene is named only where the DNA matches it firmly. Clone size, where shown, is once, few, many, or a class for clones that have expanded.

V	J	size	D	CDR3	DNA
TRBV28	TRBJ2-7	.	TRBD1	CASSFEGAPGDEQYF	TGTGCCAGCAGTTTCGAGGGGGCCCCGGGCGACGAGCAGTACTTC
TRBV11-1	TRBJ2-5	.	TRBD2	CASSLVRTSAETQYF	TGTGCCAGCAGCTTAGTGCGGACTAGCGCGGAGACCCAGTACTTC
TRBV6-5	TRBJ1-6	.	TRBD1	CASSPGTGRVLHF	TGTGCCAGCAGCCCCGGGACAGGACGGGTTCTCCACTTT
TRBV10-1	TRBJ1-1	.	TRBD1	CASSYRGGTEAFF	TGCGCCAGCAGTTACAGGGGGGGAACTGAAGCTTTCTTT
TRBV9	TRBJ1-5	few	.	CASSRDLLSQPQHF	TGTGCCAGCAGCCGGGACTTACTTTCTCAGCCCCAGCATTTT
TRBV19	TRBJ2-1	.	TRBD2	CASSIGTSGAWEQFF	TGTGCCAGTAGTATAGGGACTAGCGGGGCATGGGAGCAGTTCTTC
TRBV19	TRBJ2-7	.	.	CASSIPGYEQYF	TGTGCCAGTAGTATACCGGGGTACGAGCAGTACTTC
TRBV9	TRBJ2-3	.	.	CASSYGSTDTQYF	TGTGCCAGCTCATACGGGAGCACAGATACGCAGTATTTT
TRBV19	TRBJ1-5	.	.	CASSIVAGYNQPQHF	TGTGCCAGTAGTATAGTCGCGGGTTACAATCAGCCCCAGCATTTT
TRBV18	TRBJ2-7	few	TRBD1	CASSKTRDSWDEQYF	TGTGCCAGCTCAAAAACCCGGGACAGTTGGGACGAGCAGTACTTC
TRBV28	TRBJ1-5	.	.	CASSLSGGAEQPQHF	TGTGCCAGCAGTTTGAGTGGAGGGGCGGAACAGCCCCAGCATTTT
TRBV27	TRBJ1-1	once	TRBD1	CASSPRTGGPLGTEAFF	TGTGCCAGCAGCCCTAGGACAGGGGGGCCTCTGGGCACTGAAGCTTTCTTT
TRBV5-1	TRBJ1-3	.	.	CASSLEGQGNTIYF	TGCGCCAGCAGCTTGGAAGGACAGGGAAACACCATATATTTT
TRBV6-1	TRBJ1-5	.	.	CASIGIFSNQPQHF	TGTGCCAGCATCGGGATTTTCAGCAATCAGCCCCAGCATTTT
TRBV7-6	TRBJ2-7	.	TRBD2	CASSLSGGSSYEQYF	TGTGCCAGCAGCCTCAGCGGGGGATCCTCCTACGAGCAGTACTTC
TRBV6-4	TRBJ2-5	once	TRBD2	CASSDTWTSGDQETQYF	TGTGCCAGCAGTGACACTTGGACTAGCGGGGACCAAGAGACCCAGTACTTC
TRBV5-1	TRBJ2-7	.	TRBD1	CASSLPGTGGWGQYF	TGCGCCAGCAGCTTGCCCGGGACAGGGGGATGGGGGCAGTACTTC
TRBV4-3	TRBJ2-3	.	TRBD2	CASSQFPLGAGGSNTQYF	TGCGCCAGCAGCCAATTTCCCCTGGGAGCGGGAGGGTCGAATACGCAGTATTTT
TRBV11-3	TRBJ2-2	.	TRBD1	CASSRDRAYTGELFF	TGTGCCAGCAGCCGTGACAGGGCCTACACCGGGGAGCTGTTTTTT
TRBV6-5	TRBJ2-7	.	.	CASSYSRQTYEQYF	TGTGCCAGCAGTTACTCGAGACAGACTTACGAGCAGTACTTC
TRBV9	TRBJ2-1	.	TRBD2	CASSEGLAGREQFF	TGTGCCAGCAGCGAGGGACTAGCGGGAAGGGAGCAGTTCTTC
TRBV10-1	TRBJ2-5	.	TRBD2	CASSESSSGGEETQYF	TGCGCCAGCAGTGAGTCGAGTAGCGGGGGGGAAGAGACCCAGTACTTC
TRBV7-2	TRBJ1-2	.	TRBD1	CASSLYPGQSYGYTF	TGTGCCAGCAGCTTGTACCCGGGACAGAGCTATGGCTACACCTTC
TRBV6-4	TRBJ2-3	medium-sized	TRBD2	CASSDEAGATDTQYF	TGTGCCAGCAGTGACGAAGCGGGGGCCACAGATACGCAGTATTTT
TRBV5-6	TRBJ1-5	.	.	CASSLQDKEQHF	TGTGCCAGCAGCTTACAGGACAAGGAGCAGCATTTT
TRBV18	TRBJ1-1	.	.	CASSPPANRDEAFF	TGTGCCAGCTCACCACCGGCAAACAGGGATGAAGCTTTCTTT
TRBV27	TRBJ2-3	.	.	CASSLEITDTQYF	TGTGCCAGCAGTTTGGAGATCACAGATACGCAGTATTTT
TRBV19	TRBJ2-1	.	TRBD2	CASSSLTSGGSNEQFF	TGTGCCAGTAGTTCTCTGACTAGCGGGGGGTCCAATGAGCAGTTCTTC
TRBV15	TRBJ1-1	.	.	CATSRDRTGTEAFF	TGTGCCACCAGCAGAGATCGAACAGGGACTGAAGCTTTCTTT
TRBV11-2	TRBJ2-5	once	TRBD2	CASSPGLAGGSVRETQYF	TGTGCCAGCAGCCCGGGACTAGCGGGAGGAAGCGTCAGAGAGACCCAGTACTTC
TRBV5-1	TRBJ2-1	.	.	CASSPIGSREQFF	TGCGCCAGCAGCCCTATCGGGAGCCGGGAGCAGTTCTTC
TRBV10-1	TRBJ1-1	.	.	CASSESGRGRTEAFF	TGCGCCAGCAGTGAGTCGGGCAGGGGAAGAACTGAAGCTTTCTTT
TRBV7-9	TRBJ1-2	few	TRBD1	CASSLEWDSQGYTF	TGTGCCAGCAGCTTAGAATGGGACAGCCAGGGCTACACCTTC
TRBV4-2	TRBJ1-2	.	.	CASSQSGAEIYGYTF	TGTGCCAGCAGCCAATCAGGGGCTGAGATCTATGGCTACACCTTC
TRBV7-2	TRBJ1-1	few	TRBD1	CASSWDRGTEAFF	TGTGCCAGCAGCTGGGACAGGGGCACTGAAGCTTTCTTT
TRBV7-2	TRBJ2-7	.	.	CASSPTKGHIRDIDEQYF	TGTGCCAGCAGTCCAACCAAAGGCCACATCCGGGACATTGACGAGCAGTACTTC
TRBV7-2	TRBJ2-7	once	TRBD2	CASSPGTSGLPREQYF	TGTGCCAGCAGCCCGGGTACTAGCGGACTCCCTCGGGAGCAGTACTTC
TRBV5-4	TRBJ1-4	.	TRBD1	CASSQTGVGVEKLFF	TGTGCCAGCAGCCAGACAGGGGTCGGGGTTGAAAAACTGTTTTTT
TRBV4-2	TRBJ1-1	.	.	CASSQWTDTEAFF	TGTGCCAGCAGCCAATGGACAGACACTGAAGCTTTCTTT
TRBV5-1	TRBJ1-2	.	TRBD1	CASSSETGTGYGYTF	TGCGCCAGCAGCTCGGAGACCGGGACAGGCTATGGCTACACCTTC
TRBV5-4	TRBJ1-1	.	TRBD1	CASNLVDRGNTEAFF	TGTGCCAGCAACCTCGTTGACAGGGGGAACACTGAAGCTTTCTTT
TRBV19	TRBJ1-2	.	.	CASSITGNYGYTF	TGTGCCAGTAGTATAACAGGGAACTATGGCTACACCTTC
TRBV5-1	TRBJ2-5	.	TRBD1	CASSLGVTGMRETQYF	TGCGCCAGCAGCTTGGGCGTGACAGGGATGCGAGAGACCCAGTACTTC
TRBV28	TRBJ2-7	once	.	CASNHYNDYEQYF	TGTGCCAGCAACCACTACAATGACTACGAGCAGTACTTC
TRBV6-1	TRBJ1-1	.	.	CASSRVLNTEAFF	TGTGCCAGCAGTAGAGTCCTGAACACTGAAGCTTTCTTT
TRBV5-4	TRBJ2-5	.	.	CASSLSGNQETQYF	TGTGCCAGCAGCTTGTCAGGTAACCAAGAGACCCAGTACTTC
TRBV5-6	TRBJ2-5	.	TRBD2	CASSSGLAGQETQYF	TGTGCCAGCAGCTCAGGACTAGCGGGCCAAGAGACCCAGTACTTC
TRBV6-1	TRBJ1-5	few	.	CASSEARGHQPQHF	TGTGCCAGCAGTGAAGCGCGGGGGCACCAGCCCCAGCATTTT
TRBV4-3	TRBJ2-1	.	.	CASSQAGSNEQFF	TGCGCCAGCAGCCAAGCGGGTAGCAATGAGCAGTTCTTC
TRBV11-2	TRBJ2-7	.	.	CASSLEAAYEQYF	TGTGCCAGCAGCTTAGAGGCAGCCTACGAGCAGTACTTC
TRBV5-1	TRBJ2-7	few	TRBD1	CASSSGQAGNYEQYF	TGCGCCAGCAGCTCGGGACAGGCGGGAAACTACGAGCAGTACTTC
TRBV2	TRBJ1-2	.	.	CASSEQGLGSFYTF	TGTGCCAGCAGTGAACAGGGTTTGGGCTCCTTCTACACCTTC
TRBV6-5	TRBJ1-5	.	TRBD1	CASSYAQGDGQPQHF	TGTGCCAGCAGTTACGCACAGGGGGATGGGCAGCCCCAGCATTTT
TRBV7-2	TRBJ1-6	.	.	CASRISPRDSPLHF	TGTGCCAGCAGAATAAGCCCCCGGGATTCACCCCTCCACTTT
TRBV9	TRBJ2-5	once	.	CASSVEPSEETQYF	TGTGCCAGCAGCGTAGAACCTAGCGAGGAGACCCAGTACTTC
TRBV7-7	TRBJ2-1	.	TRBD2	CASSLGGGNEQFF	TGTGCCAGCAGCTTAGGGGGGGGGAATGAGCAGTTCTTC
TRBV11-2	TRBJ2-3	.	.	CASSLGGPRDTQYF	TGTGCCAGCAGCTTAGGGGGCCCAAGAGATACGCAGTATTTT
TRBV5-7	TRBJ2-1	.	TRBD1	CASSLAGGNEQFF	TGTGCCAGCAGCTTGGCAGGGGGCAATGAGCAGTTCTTC
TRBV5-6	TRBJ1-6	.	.	CASSLSEGYNSPLHF	TGTGCCAGCAGCTTGTCGGAGGGCTATAATTCACCCCTCCACTTT
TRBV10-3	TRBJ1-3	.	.	CAIRLDQGGGNTIYF	TGTGCCATCAGGCTAGATCAGGGCGGTGGAAACACCATATATTTT